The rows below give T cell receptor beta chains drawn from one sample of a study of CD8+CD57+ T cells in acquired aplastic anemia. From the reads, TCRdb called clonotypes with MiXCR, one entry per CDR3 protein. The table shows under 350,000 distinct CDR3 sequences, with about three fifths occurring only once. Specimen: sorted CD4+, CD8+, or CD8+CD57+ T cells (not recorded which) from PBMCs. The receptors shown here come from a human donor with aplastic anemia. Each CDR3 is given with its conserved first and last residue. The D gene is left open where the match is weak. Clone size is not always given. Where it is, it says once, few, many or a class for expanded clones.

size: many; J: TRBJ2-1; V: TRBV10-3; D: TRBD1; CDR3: CAIRGQTDNEQFF; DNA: TGTGCCATCAGGGGACAGACGGACAATGAGCAGTTCTTC
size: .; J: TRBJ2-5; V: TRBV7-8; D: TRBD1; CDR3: CASSFGTGTQETQYF; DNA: TGTGCCAGCAGCTTTGGGACAGGGACACAAGAGACCCAGTACTTC
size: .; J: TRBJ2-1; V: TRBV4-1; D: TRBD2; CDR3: CASSQEWVRLAGASSYNEQFF; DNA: TGCGCCAGCAGCCAAGAATGGGTAAGGCTAGCGGGGGCGAGCTCCTACAATGAGCAGTTCTTC
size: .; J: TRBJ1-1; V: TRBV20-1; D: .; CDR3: CSVTTPTEAFF; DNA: TGCAGTGTCACCACCCCCACTGAAGCTTTCTTT
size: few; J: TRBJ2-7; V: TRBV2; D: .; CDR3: CASGSLEAGNSYEQYF; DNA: TGTGCCAGCGGCTCCCTCGAGGCGGGTAATAGCTACGAGCAGTACTTC
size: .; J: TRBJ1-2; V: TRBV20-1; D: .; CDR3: CSARDLRALYGYTF; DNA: TGCAGTGCTAGAGATTTGAGGGCCTTATATGGCTACACCTTC
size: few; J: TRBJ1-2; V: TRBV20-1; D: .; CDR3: CSATIAGAQYGYTF; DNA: TGCAGTGCTACGATAGCGGGGGCACAATATGGCTACACCTTC
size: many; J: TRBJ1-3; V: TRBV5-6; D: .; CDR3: CASSVGRDRLSGNTIYF; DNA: TGTGCCAGCAGCGTGGGGAGAGACAGGCTCTCTGGAAACACCATATATTTT
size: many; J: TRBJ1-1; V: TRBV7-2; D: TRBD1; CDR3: CASSYGQGAIDEAFF; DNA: TGTGCCAGCAGCTATGGACAGGGGGCGATTGATGAAGCTTTCTTT
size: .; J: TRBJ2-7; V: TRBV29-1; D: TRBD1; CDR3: CSVEDQTGPSYEQYF; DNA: TGCAGCGTTGAAGACCAGACAGGGCCCTCCTACGAGCAGTACTTC
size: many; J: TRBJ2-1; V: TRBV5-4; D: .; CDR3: CASSLAGGVPHNEQFF; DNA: TGTGCCAGCAGCTTGGCCGGCGGGGTTCCGCACAATGAGCAGTTCTTC
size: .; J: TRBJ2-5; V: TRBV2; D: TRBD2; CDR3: CASSELGLAGEETQYF; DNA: TGTGCCAGCAGTGAATTGGGACTAGCGGGAGAGGAGACCCAGTACTTC
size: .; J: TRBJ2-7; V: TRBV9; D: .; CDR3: CASSHRGEDSSYEQYF; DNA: TGTGCCAGCAGCCACCGGGGGGAGGACAGTTCCTACGAGCAGTACTTC
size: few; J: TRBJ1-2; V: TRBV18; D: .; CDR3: CASSPRRDDGYGYTF; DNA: TGTGCCAGCTCACCGAGAAGGGATGACGGCTATGGCTACACCTTC
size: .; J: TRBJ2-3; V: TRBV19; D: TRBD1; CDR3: CASSSRQGVTDTQYF; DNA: TGTGCCAGTAGTAGTCGACAGGGGGTCACAGATACGCAGTATTTT
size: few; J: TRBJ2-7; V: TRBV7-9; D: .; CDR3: CASGSYEQYF; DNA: TGTGCCAGCGGGTCCTACGAGCAGTACTTC
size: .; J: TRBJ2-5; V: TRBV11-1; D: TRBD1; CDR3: CASSPTGTGEETQYF; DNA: TGTGCCAGCAGCCCGACCGGGACAGGAGAAGAGACCCAGTACTTC
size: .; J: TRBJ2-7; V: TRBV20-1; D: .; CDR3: CSARDLSQAGGNSYEQYF; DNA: TGCAGTGCTAGAGATCTCTCGCAGGCCGGCGGGAACTCCTACGAGCAGTACTTC
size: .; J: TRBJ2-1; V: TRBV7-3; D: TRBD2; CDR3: CASSSAGTSGGYNERFF; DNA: TGTGCCAGCAGCTCCGCCGGGACTAGCGGGGGTTACAATGAGCGGTTCTTC
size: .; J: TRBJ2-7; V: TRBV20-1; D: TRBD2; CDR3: CSASLGTSGRETYEQYF; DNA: TGCAGTGCTAGTCTTGGGACTAGCGGGAGGGAGACCTACGAGCAGTACTTC
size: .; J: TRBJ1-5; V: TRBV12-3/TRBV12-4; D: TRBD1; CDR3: CASSLGGGLDNQPQHF; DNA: TGTGCCAGCAGTTTGGGAGGGGGCCTAGACAATCAGCCCCAGCATTTT
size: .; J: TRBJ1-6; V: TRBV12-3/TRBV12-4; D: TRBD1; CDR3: CASRPAGTVNSPLHF; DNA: TGTGCCAGCAGGCCTGCCGGGACAGTTAATTCACCCCTCCACTTT
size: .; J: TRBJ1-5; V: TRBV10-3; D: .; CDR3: CASRTENSNQPQHF; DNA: TGTGCCAGCAGGACAGAAAATAGCAATCAGCCCCAGCATTTT
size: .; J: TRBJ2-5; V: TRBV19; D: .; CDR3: CASSLRASSQETQYF; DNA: TGTGCCAGCAGCTTAAGAGCTAGCAGCCAAGAGACCCAGTACTTC
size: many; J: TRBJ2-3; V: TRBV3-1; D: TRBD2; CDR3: CASRLAGVSTDTQYF; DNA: TGTGCCAGCAGACTTGCGGGGGTTAGCACAGATACGCAGTATTTT
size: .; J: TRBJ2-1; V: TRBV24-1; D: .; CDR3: CATSDWAGNNEQFF; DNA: TGTGCCACCAGTGATTGGGCGGGGAACAATGAGCAGTTCTTC
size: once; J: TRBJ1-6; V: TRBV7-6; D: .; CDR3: CASSLAETNSPLHF; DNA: TGTGCCAGCAGTCTGGCAGAAACTAATTCACCCCTCCACTTT
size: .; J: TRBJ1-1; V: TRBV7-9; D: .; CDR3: CASSSNRVNTEAFF; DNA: TGTGCCAGCAGCTCGAACAGAGTAAACACTGAAGCTTTCTTT
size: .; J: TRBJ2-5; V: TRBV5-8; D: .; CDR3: CASSHEGGGKETQYF; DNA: TGTGCCAGCAGCCACGAAGGGGGAGGGAAAGAGACCCAGTACTTC
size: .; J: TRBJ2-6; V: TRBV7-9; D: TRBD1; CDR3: CASSPQGVSGANVLTF; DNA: TGTGCCAGCAGTCCACAGGGGGTCTCTGGGGCCAACGTCCTGACTTTC
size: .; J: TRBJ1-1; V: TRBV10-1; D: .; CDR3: CASSERSTLNTEAFF; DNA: TGCGCCAGCAGTGAGAGGTCAACCTTGAACACTGAAGCTTTCTTT
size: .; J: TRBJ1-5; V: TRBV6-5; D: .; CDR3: CASSYSKQGQPQHF; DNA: TGTGCCAGCAGTTACTCGAAACAGGGTCAGCCCCAGCATTTT
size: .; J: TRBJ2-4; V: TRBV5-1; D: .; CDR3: CASSLEQSDIQYF; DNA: TGCGCCAGCAGCTTGGAGCAGTCGGACATTCAGTACTTC
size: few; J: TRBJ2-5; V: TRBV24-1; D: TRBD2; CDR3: CATVVGRGETQYF; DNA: TGTGCCACCGTCGTCGGGAGGGGAGAGACCCAGTACTTC
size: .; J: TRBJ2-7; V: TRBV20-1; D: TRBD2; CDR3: CSARDGGLAGIYEQYF; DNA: TGCAGTGCTAGAGATGGGGGACTAGCGGGAATCTACGAGCAGTACTTC
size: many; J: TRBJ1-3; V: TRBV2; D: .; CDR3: CASRADIASGNTIYF; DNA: TGTGCCAGCAGGGCTGACATCGCCTCTGGAAACACCATATATTTT
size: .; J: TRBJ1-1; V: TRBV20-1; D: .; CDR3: CSASYINTEAFF; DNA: TGCAGTGCTAGTTACATTAACACTGAAGCTTTCTTT
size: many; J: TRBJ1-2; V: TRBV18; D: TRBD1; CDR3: CASSPDRSRADTF; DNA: TGTGCCAGCTCACCGGACAGGTCGCGGGCCGACACCTTC
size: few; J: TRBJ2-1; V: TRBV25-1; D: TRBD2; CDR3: CASSVAGGHNEQFF; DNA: TGTGCCAGCAGCGTAGCGGGAGGTCACAATGAGCAGTTCTTC
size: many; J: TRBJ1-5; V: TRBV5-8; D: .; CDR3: CASSLREVGPQHF; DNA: TGTGCCAGCAGCCTCAGGGAAGTAGGGCCCCAGCATTTT
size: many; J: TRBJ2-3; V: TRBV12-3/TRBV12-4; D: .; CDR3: CASSLGPGTSTDTQYF; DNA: TGTGCCAGCAGTTTAGGGCCCGGCACTAGCACAGATACGCAGTATTTT
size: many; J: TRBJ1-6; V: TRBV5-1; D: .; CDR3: CASSTDDSPLHF; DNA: TGCGCCAGCAGCACTGATGATTCACCCCTCCACTTT
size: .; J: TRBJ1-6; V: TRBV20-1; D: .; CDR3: CSVMFRQGTSPLHF; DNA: TGCAGTGTCATGTTCCGGCAGGGGACTTCACCCCTCCACTTT
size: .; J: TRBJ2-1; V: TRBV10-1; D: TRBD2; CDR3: CASSSSGRANEQFF; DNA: TGCGCCAGCAGCAGTAGCGGGAGGGCCAATGAGCAGTTCTTC
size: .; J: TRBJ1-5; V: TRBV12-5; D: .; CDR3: CASSQGRGNQPQHF; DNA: TGTGCTAGCAGCCAAGGCCGGGGGAATCAGCCCCAGCATTTT
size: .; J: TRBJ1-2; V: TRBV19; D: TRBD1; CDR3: CASSDRGRRGYTF; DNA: TGTGCCAGTTCGGACAGGGGGCGGCGTGGCTACACCTTC
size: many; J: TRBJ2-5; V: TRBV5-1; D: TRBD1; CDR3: CASSLSRTGGRETQYF; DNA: TGCGCCAGCAGCTTGAGTAGGACAGGGGGCAGGGAGACCCAGTACTTC
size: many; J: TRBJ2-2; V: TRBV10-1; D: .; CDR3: CASKRTNTGELFF; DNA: TGCGCCAGCAAAAGGACGAACACCGGGGAGCTGTTTTTT
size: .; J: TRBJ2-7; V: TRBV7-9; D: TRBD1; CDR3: CASSLGTGEKYF; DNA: TGTGCCAGCAGCTTAGGGACAGGGGAAAAGTACTTC
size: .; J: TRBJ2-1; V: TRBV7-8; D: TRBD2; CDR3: CASSLAVPLTSGGYNEQFF; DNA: TGTGCCAGCAGCTTAGCGGTCCCCCTGACTAGCGGGGGGTACAATGAGCAGTTCTTC
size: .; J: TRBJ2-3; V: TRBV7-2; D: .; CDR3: CASSLRTQRHTQYF; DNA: TGTGCCAGCAGCCTTCGGACTCAGAGACATACGCAGTATTTT
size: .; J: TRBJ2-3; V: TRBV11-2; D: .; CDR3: CASSLVWETDTQYF; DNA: TGTGCCAGCAGCTTAGTCTGGGAGACAGATACGCAGTATTTT
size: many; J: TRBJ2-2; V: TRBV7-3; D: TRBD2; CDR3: CASSRNGLAGDTGELFF; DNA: TGTGCCAGCAGCAGAAATGGACTAGCGGGAGATACCGGGGAGCTGTTTTTT
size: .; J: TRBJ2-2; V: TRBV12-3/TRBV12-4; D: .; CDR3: CASSPRLNTGELFF; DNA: TGTGCCAGCAGTCCCCGCCTCAACACCGGGGAGCTGTTTTTT
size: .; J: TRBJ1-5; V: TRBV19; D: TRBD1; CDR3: CASSTGTASNQPQHF; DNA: TGTGCCAGTAGTACGGGGACAGCTAGCAATCAGCCCCAGCATTTT
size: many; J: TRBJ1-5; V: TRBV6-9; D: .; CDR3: CASTPFPYSNQPQHF; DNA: TGTGCCAGCACCCCCTTTCCCTATAGCAATCAGCCCCAGCATTTT
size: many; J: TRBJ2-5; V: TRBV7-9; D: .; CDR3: CASSNLGRLVEETQYF; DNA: TGTGCCAGCAGCAACCTCGGCAGGTTGGTCGAGGAGACCCAGTACTTC
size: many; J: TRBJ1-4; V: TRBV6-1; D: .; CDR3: CASSPRGGTNEKLFF; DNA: TGTGCCAGCAGCCCGCGAGGGGGAACTAATGAAAAACTGTTTTTT
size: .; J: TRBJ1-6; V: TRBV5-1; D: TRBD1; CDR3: CASSLEGAGGGTYSPLHF; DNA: TGCGCCAGCAGCTTGGAAGGGGCAGGGGGCGGAACTTATTCACCCCTCCACTTT